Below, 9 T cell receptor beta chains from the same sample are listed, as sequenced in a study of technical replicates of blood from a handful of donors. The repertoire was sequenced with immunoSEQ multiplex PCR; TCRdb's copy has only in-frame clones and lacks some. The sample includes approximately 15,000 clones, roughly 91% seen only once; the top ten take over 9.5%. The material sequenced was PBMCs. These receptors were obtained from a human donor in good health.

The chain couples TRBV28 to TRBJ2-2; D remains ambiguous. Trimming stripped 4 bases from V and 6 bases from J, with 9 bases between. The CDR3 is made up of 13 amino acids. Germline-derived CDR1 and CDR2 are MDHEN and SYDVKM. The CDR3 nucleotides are TGTGCCAGCAGTTCCCGAGGAGCCGGGGAGCTGTTTTTT. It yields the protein CASSSRGAGELFF.

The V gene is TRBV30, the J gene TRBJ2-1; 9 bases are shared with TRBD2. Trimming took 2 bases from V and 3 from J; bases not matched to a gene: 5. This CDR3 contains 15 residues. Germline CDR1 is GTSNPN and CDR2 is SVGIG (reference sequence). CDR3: CAWSNIAGDYNEQFF. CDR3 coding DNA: TGTGCCTGGAGTAATATAGCGGGAGACTACAATGAGCAGTTCTTC.

This CDR3 is CASTLTGTQNYGYTF. The CDR3, as DNA: TGTGCCAGTACATTAACCGGGACACAGAACTATGGCTACACCTTC. The rearrangement uses TRBV19 and TRBJ1-2; a possible D gene is TRBD1 (6 bases). V dropped 7 bases and J dropped 2 bases, with 17 bases sitting between them. The CDR3 runs to 15 residues. The V gene's germline CDR1 is LNHDA and CDR2 SQIVND (reference sequence).

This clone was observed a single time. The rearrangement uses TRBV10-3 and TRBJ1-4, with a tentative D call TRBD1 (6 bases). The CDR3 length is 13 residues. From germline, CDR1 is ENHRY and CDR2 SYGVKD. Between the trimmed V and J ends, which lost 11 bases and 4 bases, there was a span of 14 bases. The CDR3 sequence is CASRGAGNEKLFF. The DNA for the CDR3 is TGTGCCTCGCGGGGGGCAGGTAATGAAAAACTGTTTTTT.

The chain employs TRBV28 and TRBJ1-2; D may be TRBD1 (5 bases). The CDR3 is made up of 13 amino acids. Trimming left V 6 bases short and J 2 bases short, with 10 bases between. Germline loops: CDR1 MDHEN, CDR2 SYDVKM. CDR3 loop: CASSLQANYGYTF. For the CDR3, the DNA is TGTGCCAGCAGCTTACAGGCGAACTATGGCTACACCTTC.

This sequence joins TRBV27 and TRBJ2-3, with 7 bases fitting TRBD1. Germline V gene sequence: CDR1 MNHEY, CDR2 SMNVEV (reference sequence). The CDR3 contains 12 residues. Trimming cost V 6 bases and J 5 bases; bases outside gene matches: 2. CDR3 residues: CASRRQGDTQYF. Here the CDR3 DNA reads TGTGCCAGCAGACGACAGGGAGATACGCAGTATTTT.

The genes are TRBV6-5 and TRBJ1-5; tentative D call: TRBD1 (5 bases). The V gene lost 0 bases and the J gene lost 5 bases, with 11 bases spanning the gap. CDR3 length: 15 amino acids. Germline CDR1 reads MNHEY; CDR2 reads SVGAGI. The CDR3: CASSYSRQGDQPQHF. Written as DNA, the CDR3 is TGTGCCAGCAGTTACTCAAGGCAGGGTGATCAGCCCCAGCATTTT.

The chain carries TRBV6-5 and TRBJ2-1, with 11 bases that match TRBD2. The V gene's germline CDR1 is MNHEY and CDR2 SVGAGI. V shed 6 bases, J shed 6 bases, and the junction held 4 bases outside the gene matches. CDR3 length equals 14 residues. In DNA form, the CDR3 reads TGTGCCAGCAGGCTAGCGGGGGGCCTCAATGAGCAGTTCTTC. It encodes CASRLAGGLNEQFF.

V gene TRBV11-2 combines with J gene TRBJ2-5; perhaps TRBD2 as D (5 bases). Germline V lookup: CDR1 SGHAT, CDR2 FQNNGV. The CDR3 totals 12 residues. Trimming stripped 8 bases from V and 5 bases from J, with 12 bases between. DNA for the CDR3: TGTGCCAGCGAAGCCCGAGGGGAGACCCAGTACTTC. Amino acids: CASEARGETQYF.